This TCR beta chain was found in a study of OX40 agonist ivuxolimab in advanced cancers. About the research overall: The diagnoses of dose-escalation patients were hepatocellular carcinoma, melanoma, renal cell or head and neck cancer. Of the participants, 40% to 50% had some prior anti-PD-1, anti-PD-L1 or anti-CTLA-4 therapy, which was allowed. General study findings and limits: CD8+ T cells (on average) carried more expanded clones than CD4+ T cells. Clonal expansion in partial responders at 0.1-3.0 mg/kg ranked among the lowest.

The table lists this clone with a count of one. As yet, its antigen is unknown. This table comes from immunoSEQ multiplex PCR, and its TCRdb copy is limited to in-frame clones, with some not included. The table lists 48,000 or so clones, 85% to 95% of them singletons, with 12% in the top ten. Trimming cost V 1 base and J 3 bases; bases outside gene matches: 14. The CDR3 spans 19 residues. The germline CDR1 and CDR2 sequences are MGHRA and YSYEKL. V and J are TRBV4-1 and TRBJ2-4; TRBD2 agrees at 8 bases. This sequence originates from an adult with an advanced solid tumor such as melanoma, head and neck, liver or kidney cancer. Source: CD4+ or CD8+ T cells sorted from blood, taken in a trial of the OX40 agonist ivuxolimab. The CDR3 protein is CASSQGYSGSGIDKNIQYF. In DNA, the CDR3 is TGCGCCAGCAGCCAAGGGTATAGTGGTAGCGGGATTGACAAAAACATTCAGTACTTC.